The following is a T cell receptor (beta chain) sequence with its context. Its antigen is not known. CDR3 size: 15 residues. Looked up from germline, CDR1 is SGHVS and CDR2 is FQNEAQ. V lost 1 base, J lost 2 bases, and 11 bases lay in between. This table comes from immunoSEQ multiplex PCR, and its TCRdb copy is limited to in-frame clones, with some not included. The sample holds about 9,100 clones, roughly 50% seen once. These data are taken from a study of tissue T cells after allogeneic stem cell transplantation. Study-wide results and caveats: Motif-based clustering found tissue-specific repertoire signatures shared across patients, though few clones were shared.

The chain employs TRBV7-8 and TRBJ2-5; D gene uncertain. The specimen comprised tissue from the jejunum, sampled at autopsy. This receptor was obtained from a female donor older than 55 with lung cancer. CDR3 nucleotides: TGTGCCAGCAGCTTAGGGGGATCCCTACAAGAGACCCAGTACTTC. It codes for CASSLGGSLQETQYF. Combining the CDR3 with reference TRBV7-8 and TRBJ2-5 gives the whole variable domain GAGVSQSPRYKVAKRGQDVALRCDPISGHVSLFWYQQALGQGPEFLTYFQNEAQLDKSGLPSDRFFAERPEGSVSTLKIQRTQQEDSAVYLCASSLGGSLQETQYFGPGTRLLVL.